At least ten counts were recorded for the clone carrying this T cell receptor beta chain. The sample originates from a study of HIV-infected patients and healthy controls. Germline lookup yields CDR1 PRHDT and CDR2 FYEKMQ (reference sequence). V shed 2 bases, J shed 2 bases, and the junction held 2 bases outside the gene matches. The CDR3 runs 14 residues. TCRdb called the 5' RACE reads again in MiXCR, with one record for every CDR3 protein. In the table there are around 62,000 distinct CDR3 sequences, 15% to 20% of which are singletons. This TCR was sampled from a human donor in good health. The gene calls are TRBV13 and TRBJ1-1; 7 bases agree with TRBD1. The material sequenced was CD4+ T cells from blood. The CDR3 spells CASSLRGHNTEAFF. In nucleotides, the CDR3 is TGTGCCAGCAGCTTAAGGGGGCATAACACTGAAGCTTTCTTT. The full variable domain, with the rest looked up from reference TRBV13 and TRBJ1-1, is AAGVIQSPRHLIKEKRETATLKCYPIPRHDTVYWYQQGPGQDPQFLISFYEKMQSDKGSIPDRFSAQQFSDYHSELNMSSLELGDSALYFCASSLRGHNTEAFFGQGTRLTVV.